Each of the 24 T cell receptor beta chains below was sequenced from the same sample in a study of cytomegalovirus exposure and HLA in healthy donors. PCR was performed using 60 Vbeta and 13 Jbeta primers. Assay: immunoSEQ multiplex PCR; the TCRdb copy retains only in-frame clones and omits some. The repertoire has some 120,000 clones, 60% to 85% of them found once; the top ten carry roughly an eighth. The sample consisted of PBMCs. All receptors derive from a woman in her thirties or forties in good health and CMV-seropositive.

This clone showed up just once. This sequence joins TRBV18 and TRBJ1-6, with D tentatively TRBD1 (5 bases). The CDR3 consists of 14 residues. Trimming shortened V by 2 bases and J by 8 bases, and 10 bases separated the two germline ends. Germline V CDR1 and CDR2: KGHSH, LQKENI. The CDR3 protein is CASSPMGGDSPLHF. As DNA, the CDR3 is TGTGCCAGCTCACCAATGGGAGGGGATTCACCCCTCCACTTT.

This clone appeared a single time. The genes are TRBV4-2 and TRBJ2-1; D is perhaps TRBD1 (5 bases). CDR1 LGHNA and CDR2 YNFKEQ come from the germline V gene. The CDR3 extends over 14 amino acids. V lost 4 bases and J lost 9, with 16 bases in between. For the CDR3, the DNA is TGTGCCAGCAGCCTGAGCGATAGGCAGGGTGAGCAGTTCTTC. This gives the protein CASSLSDRQGEQFF.

CDR3 residues: CASSEIPTSSYTF. The DNA of the CDR3 is TGTGCCAGCAGTGAAATCCCCACAAGTAGCTACACCTTC. The chain joins TRBV6-4 to TRBJ1-2; D unclear. The germline V gene encodes CDR1 MRHNA and CDR2 SNTAGT. This CDR3 spans 13 amino acids. V was pared by 3 bases and J by 9 bases, with 14 bases between.

The rearrangement joins TRBV19 to TRBJ2-3, with 9 bases lining up with TRBD1. Germline CDR1 and CDR2: LNHDA and SQIVND (reference sequence). J gave up 2 bases and V 3 bases, and 3 bases lay outside the gene matches. This CDR3 comprises 15 residues. The CDR3 spells CASSIGTGLTDTQYF. DNA for the CDR3: TGTGCCAGTAGTATTGGGACAGGGCTCACAGATACGCAGTATTTT. The full variable domain, with the rest looked up from reference TRBV19 and TRBJ2-3, is DGGITQSPKYLFRKEGQNVTLSCEQNLNHDAMYWYRQDPGQGLRLIYYSQIVNDFQKGDIAEGYSVSREKKESFPLTVTSAQKNPTAFYLCASSIGTGLTDTQYFGPGTRLTVL.

This chain connects TRBV5-1 to TRBJ2-3, with D perhaps TRBD1 (6 bases). The CDR3 runs to 16 residues. Trimming shortened V by 8 bases and J by 2 bases, and 21 bases separated the two germline ends. Germline assignment: CDR1 SGHRS and CDR2 YFSETQ. DNA for the CDR3: TGCGCCAGTCGGGACACAGCTTATAAACACACAGATACGCAGTATTTT. This gives the protein CASRDTAYKHTDTQYF.

The J gene is TRBJ1-2, the V gene TRBV18; no definite D call. V was trimmed by 1 base and J by 0 bases, leaving 15 bases between them. CDR1 is KGHSH and CDR2 is LQKENI in the germline V gene. The CDR3 length is 17 residues. The CDR3 nucleotides are TGTGCCAGCTCACCACTCGCACAAGTATCCGCTAACTATGGCTACACCTTC. Its protein is CASSPLAQVSANYGYTF. The full variable domain, in which reference TRBV18 and TRBJ1-2 provide the parts outside the CDR3, is NAGVMQNPRHLVRRRGQEARLRCSPMKGHSHVYWYRQLPEEGLKFMVYLQKENIIDESGMPKERFSAEFPKEGPSILRIQQVVRGDSAAYFCASSPLAQVSANYGYTFGSGTRLTVV.

This sequence joins TRBV5-1 and TRBJ2-5; a weak D match, TRBD1 (6 bases). The DNA end is more similar to TRBJ2-7, so the J call may be wrong. The CDR3 length is 14 residues. CDR1 is SGHRS, CDR2 YFSETQ, per germline. The CDR3 reads CASSLGGPGVEQYF. For the CDR3, the DNA is TGCGCCAGCAGCTTGGGTGGACCAGGGGTCGAGCAGTACTTC.

This chain links TRBV5-4 with TRBJ2-3, with 9 bases fitting TRBD2. There are 15 residues in the CDR3. Germline CDR1 is SGHNT and CDR2 is YYREEE (reference sequence). Unmatched junction bases numbered 8, after V lost 4 bases and J lost 5 bases. CDR3: CASSPSSGGIDTQYF. The CDR3 region has the DNA TGTGCCAGCAGCCCCTCAAGCGGGGGGATAGATACGCAGTATTTT.

J is TRBJ2-3 and V is TRBV5-1; D possibly corresponds to TRBD2 (5 bases). Trimming took 3 bases from V and 3 from J, leaving 5 bases between them. The CDR3 sequence is 12 residues long. From germline, CDR1 is SGHRS and CDR2 YFSETQ. Written as DNA, the CDR3 is TGCGCCAGCAGCTGGGAGACAGATACGCAGTATTTT. This encodes CASSWETDTQYF.

The chain couples TRBV6-1 to TRBJ1-5, with 7 bases that match TRBD1. The germline gives CDR1 MNHNS, CDR2 SASEGT. With 6 bases clipped from V and 7 bases from J, the junction kept 12 bases outside the gene matches. The CDR3 is made up of 15 amino acids. CDR3 in amino acids: CASRQGSIRGQPQHF. The CDR3 nucleotides read TGTGCCAGCAGACAGGGGAGCATCAGAGGGCAGCCCCAGCATTTT.

V and J are TRBV6-1 and TRBJ2-2; D possibly corresponds to TRBD1 (5 bases). CDR3 length equals 18 residues. Germline CDR1 MNHNS, CDR2 SASEGT. V was clipped by 2 bases and J by 4 bases, with 20 bases between them. CDR3 amino acids: CASSEQQYWGSFTGELFF. The CDR3 bases are TGTGCCAGCAGTGAACAGCAATATTGGGGCAGCTTCACCGGGGAGCTGTTTTTT.

J is TRBJ2-1 and V is TRBV6-5; TRBD2 agrees at 9 bases. Trimming at V came to 5 bases and at J to 5 bases, leaving 7 bases not matched to a gene. Germline V gene data show CDR1 as MNHEY and CDR2 as SVGAGI. The CDR3 length is 15 residues. The CDR3 coding sequence is TGTGCCAGCAGTGGCAGCGGGGGGCCCAACAATGAGCAGTTCTTC. Its protein is CASSGSGGPNNEQFF.

The rearrangement links TRBV6-1 to TRBJ1-2; D not resolved. In germline, CDR1 is MNHNS, CDR2 SASEGT. Trimming left V 10 bases short and J 0 bases short, with 12 bases between. This CDR3 spans 13 amino acids. CDR3 sequence (DNA): TGTGCCATGCGGACGGACTCTAACTATGGCTACACCTTC. Its protein product is CAMRTDSNYGYTF.

The chain combines TRBV5-1 with TRBJ2-5, with D maybe TRBD2 (5 bases). Germline assignment: CDR1 SGHRS and CDR2 YFSETQ. The CDR3 extends over 15 amino acids. Trimming took off 2 bases at V and 3 bases at J, with 14 bases between the two ends. The CDR3 loop reads CASSLAERLKETQYF. CDR3 nucleotide sequence: TGCGCCAGCAGCTTAGCGGAGCGGTTAAAAGAGACCCAGTACTTC.

This clone was seen once. The chain employs TRBV6-5 and TRBJ1-6, with 7 bases lining up with TRBD1. Germline V lookup: CDR1 MNHEY, CDR2 SVGAGI. V gave up 10 bases and J gave up 6 bases; unmatched junction bases: 9. The CDR3 consists of 14 residues. CDR3 protein: CAIGPTGSNSPLHF. DNA for the CDR3: TGTGCCATCGGTCCGACAGGGAGTAATTCACCCCTCCACTTT.

The chain has TRBV30 and TRBJ1-2; 8 bases align to TRBD1. The CDR3 loop spans 11 amino acids. Germline V gene data show CDR1 as GTSNPN and CDR2 as SVGIG (reference sequence). V shed 2 bases and J 8 bases; nucleotides not matched to a gene: 1. The CDR3 DNA sequence: TGTGCCTGGAGTAGGACAGGGGGCTACACCTTC. It yields the protein CAWSRTGGYTF.

The genes are TRBV5-1 and TRBJ1-1, with no clear D. Trimming shortened V by 4 bases and J by 6 bases, and 16 bases separated the two germline ends. CDR1 is SGHRS and CDR2 is YFSETQ in the germline V gene. The CDR3 runs 14 residues. The CDR3 sequence is CASSLDGSLSEAFF. CDR3 DNA sequence: TGCGCCAGCAGCCTGGACGGGAGCCTCTCTGAAGCTTTCTTT.

Here the CDR3 DNA reads TGTGCCAGCAGTTTATTAGAGGGGGCTGAAGCTTTCTTT. Its translation: CASSLLEGAEAFF. The chain carries TRBV27 and TRBJ1-1; D is perhaps TRBD1 (6 bases). The CDR3 is 13 residues long. Deletions cut 1 base from V and 6 bases from J, with 9 bases between. The germline CDR1 and CDR2 sequences are MNHEY and SMNVEV (reference sequence).

CDR3 sequence (DNA): TGTGCCACTGGAGCGCCTAAGGCGGGTACCTACGAGCAGTACTTC. Translating gives CATGAPKAGTYEQYF. The chain employs TRBV19 and TRBJ2-7; a possible D gene is TRBD2 (5 bases). Germline V gives CDR1 LNHDA, CDR2 SQIVND (reference sequence). The germline V and J ends were trimmed by 10 bases and 2 bases, with 21 bases remaining between them. CDR3 length equals 15 residues.

The gene calls are TRBV2 and TRBJ1-1; tentative D call: TRBD1 (5 bases). Deletions cut 5 bases from V and 3 bases from J, with 10 bases between. The germline V gene has CDR1 SNHLY and CDR2 FYNNEI. This CDR3 has 13 amino acids. The CDR3 bases are TGTGCCAGCAGTCAGCCAGGGTACACTGAAGCTTTCTTT. Translated: CASSQPGYTEAFF.

With regard to this clone: At one end the junction does not follow the germline gene, possibly because of a read error. This rearrangement joins TRBV13 to TRBJ2-5; no clear D gene. The CDR3 length is 15 residues. Germline CDR1 reads PRHDT; CDR2 reads FYEKMQ (reference sequence). CDR3 sequence: CASSPEDSPRETQYF. The CDR3 coding sequence is TGCGCCAGCAGCCCAGAAGACTCCCCCCGGGAGACCCAGTACTTC.

The gene calls are TRBV5-1 and TRBJ2-2; TRBD1 matches at 7 bases. Germline CDR1 is SGHRS and CDR2 is YFSETQ. V shed 2 bases and J 4 bases; nucleotides not matched to a gene: 8. The CDR3 covers 16 residues. CDR3 sequence: CASSFQTGFSTGELFF. CDR3 in DNA: TGCGCCAGCAGCTTCCAGACAGGGTTCTCCACCGGGGAGCTGTTTTTT.

V and J are TRBV6-1 and TRBJ2-7, with 8 nucleotides matching TRBD2. V lost 5 bases and J lost 3; bases outside the gene matches: 6. This CDR3 has 14 amino acids. The germline gives CDR1 MNHNS, CDR2 SASEGT. The CDR3 coding sequence is TGTGCCAGCAGTAACAGCGGGGGAGGCTACGAGCAGTACTTC. It is translated as CASSNSGGGYEQYF.

The CDR3 region is CASSSSRDRGYGYTF. The CDR3, as DNA: TGTGCCAGCAGTTCCTCCCGGGACAGGGGATATGGCTACACCTTC. The rearrangement links TRBV27 to TRBJ1-2, with TRBD1 matching 10 bases. This CDR3 spans 15 amino acids. CDR1 is MNHEY, CDR2 SMNVEV, per germline (reference sequence). V gave up 4 bases and J gave up 5 bases; unmatched junction bases: 7.